The clone carrying this TCR beta chain came up a few times. Its specificity is not known. This specimen belongs to a study of CD8 T cells in ankylosing spondylitis. Notes on the study in general: For ankylosing spondylitis blood, a TCR beta motif of eight or nine highly homologous variants appeared characteristic. Matched ankylosing spondylitis synovial fluid reportedly showed significant enrichment of disease-linked clones.

Germline CDR1 LGHDT, CDR2 YNNKEL (reference sequence). V was pared by 3 bases and J by 5 bases, with 8 bases between. CDR3 size: 14 residues. 5'-RACE, quantitative and with molecular barcodes, yielded the TCR beta libraries. TCRdb recomputed calls from the 5' RACE reads with MiXCR, one row per CDR3 protein. The top ten clones hold about 10% of a sample with 250,000 to 400,000 distinct CDR3 sequences, roughly 12% of them seen once. The gene calls are TRBV3-1 and TRBJ1-6; D uncertain. The origin of this receptor is a female donor with ankylosing spondylitis or in good health (not recorded which). Sequencing used blood, either unsorted or a sorted T cell fraction (not recorded which). The CDR3, as DNA: TGTGCCAGCAGCCATTCCCACGATAATTCACCCCTCCACTTT. Translated, it gives CASSHSHDNSPLHF.